The rows below give T cell receptor beta chains drawn from one sample of a study of shared clonotypes between healthy human individuals. Sequencing used immunoSEQ multiplex PCR; TCRdb keeps in-frame clones, though not all of them. The sample lists about 2 million clones, 85% to 95% seen once, with 1% to 1.5% in the top ten. The sample taken for sequencing was naive CD8+ T cells sorted from blood. The receptors come from a man aged 18 to 35 in good health. CDR3s include the opening cysteine and the closing phenylalanine or tryptophan. D genes are given only for firm matches. Size values are once, few and many counts, or a class for expanded clones, and some rows have none.

d_call clone_size j_call v_call cdr3_nt cdr3_aa
NA NA TRBJ1-2 TRBV28 TGTGCCAGCAGTTTATTAGGGTTTGACTATGGCTACACCTTC CASSLLGFDYGYTF
TRBD2 NA TRBJ2-7 TRBV4-1 TGCGCCAGCAGCCCGGGACTAGCGGGATTAGGCTACGAGCAGTACTTC CASSPGLAGLGYEQYF
NA once TRBJ1-1 TRBV28 TGTGCCAGCAGCTCGAACACTGAAGCTTTCTTT CASSSNTEAFF
TRBD1 NA TRBJ2-7 TRBV6-1 TGTGCCAGCAGTGAAGCGGCCGGGACAGCATACTACGAGCAGTACTTC CASSEAAGTAYYEQYF
TRBD2 NA TRBJ2-3 TRBV11-2 TGTGCCAGCAGCTTAGTACTAGCGGACACAGATACGCAGTATTTT CASSLVLADTDTQYF
TRBD1 NA TRBJ1-2 TRBV29-1 TGCAGCGTTGAAGACGGGGACAGAGTAGACTATGGCTACACCTTC CSVEDGDRVDYGYTF
NA many TRBJ2-7 TRBV6-1 TGTGCCAGCAGTGGCAGAGGTAGCGCCTACGAGCAGTACTTC CASSGRGSAYEQYF
NA NA TRBJ1-2 TRBV5-6 TGTGCCAGCAGCTTGGGAGACCCCGCTTACTACACCTTC CASSLGDPAYYTF
NA NA TRBJ1-1 TRBV19 TGTGCCAGTAGTGAGGGACTTTTGAACACTGAAGCTTTCTTT CASSEGLLNTEAFF
TRBD1 NA TRBJ1-5 TRBV15 TGTGCCACCAGCTCAGGGGGGATATATAGCAATCAGCCCCAGCATTTT CATSSGGIYSNQPQHF
TRBD2 NA TRBJ2-3 TRBV4-3 TGCGCCAGCAGCCAAGAAGCGGGAGGGAGCACAGATACGCAGTATTTT CASSQEAGGSTDTQYF
NA NA TRBJ2-7 TRBV19 TGTGCCAGTAGTATACTGGCTTACGAGCAGTACTTC CASSILAYEQYF
NA once TRBJ2-1 TRBV9 TGTGCCAGCAGCGTTATAGCGGAACCTAGCTCCTACAATGAGCAGTTCTTC CASSVIAEPSSYNEQFF
NA few TRBJ1-5 TRBV5-5 TGTGCCAGCAGCGAGGGTCTCAATCAGCCCCAGCATTTT CASSEGLNQPQHF
NA NA TRBJ1-1 TRBV7-9 TGTGCCAGCAGCTTAGCGAGAGACAGCGCGAACACTGAAGCTTTCTTT CASSLARDSANTEAFF
NA once TRBJ1-5 TRBV7-6 TGTGCCAGCAGCTTAGAGGCCGGGGATGGGTTAGGGCAGCCCCAGCATTTT CASSLEAGDGLGQPQHF
TRBD2 NA TRBJ2-1 TRBV10-3 TGTGCCATCAGTGAAGCCGGGACTACTCCCAATGAGCAGTTCTTC CAISEAGTTPNEQFF
TRBD1 NA TRBJ2-2 TRBV4-1 TGCGCCAGCGCCCGAAGGACAGGGGACACCGGGGAGCTGTTTTTT CASARRTGDTGELFF
TRBD1 NA TRBJ1-2 TRBV6-6 TGTGCCAGCAGTTACGAAGGGACAGGGGGAGGCTATGGCTACACCTTC CASSYEGTGGGYGYTF
NA once TRBJ1-1 TRBV5-6 TGTGCCAGCAGCTCCGAGGGATGGGACACTGAAGCTTTCTTT CASSSEGWDTEAFF
TRBD2 once TRBJ2-7 TRBV7-2 TGTGCCAGCAGCTACGGACTAGCGGAAACCTACGAGCAGTACTTC CASSYGLAETYEQYF
TRBD2 NA TRBJ2-7 TRBV5-4 TGTGCCAGCAGCCCGCCCCCGGGACTAGCTGTGGCCTACGAGCAGTACTTC CASSPPPGLAVAYEQYF
NA few TRBJ2-7 TRBV7-2 TGTGCCAGCAGCTTTGGCACAGCTACCTACGAGCAGTACTTC CASSFGTATYEQYF
TRBD2 few TRBJ2-7 TRBV2 TGTGCCAGCAGTGATAGCGGGGACGAGCAGTACTTC CASSDSGDEQYF
NA NA TRBJ1-4 TRBV4-1 TGCGCCAGCAGCCAAATTTCAACAGGCCCTAATGAAAAACTGTTTTTT CASSQISTGPNEKLFF
NA NA TRBJ2-5 TRBV6-1 TGTGCCAGCAGGGGAAACAGAAGTCAAGAGACCCAGTACTTC CASRGNRSQETQYF
NA NA TRBJ1-1 TRBV19 TGTGCCAGTAGTCCTGAGTCCTGGACTGAAGCTTTCTTT CASSPESWTEAFF
NA NA TRBJ2-7 TRBV29-1 TGCAGCGTTGTTCACGGAGCCTACGAGCAGTACTTC CSVVHGAYEQYF
TRBD1 NA TRBJ1-1 TRBV10-2 TGCGCCAGCACCTCACTGACAGGGAAGGACACTGAAGCTTTCTTT CASTSLTGKDTEAFF
TRBD1 NA TRBJ2-7 TRBV27 TGTGCCAGCAGTGACAGGGGAGGCGAGCAGTACTTC CASSDRGGEQYF
NA NA TRBJ1-5 TRBV28 TGTGCCAGCAGTGGGAATGGGGGTCGCAATCAGCCCCAGCATTTT CASSGNGGRNQPQHF
NA NA TRBJ1-1 TRBV5-1 TGCGCCAGCAGCTTACCCGACAGGAACACTGAAGCTTTCTTT CASSLPDRNTEAFF
NA once TRBJ2-3 TRBV5-6 TGTGCCAGCAGCTTGACACTAGCCCAAGATACGCAGTATTTT CASSLTLAQDTQYF
TRBD1 once TRBJ2-3 TRBV5-4 TGTGCCAGCAGCGATTCTGGACAGGGGACAGATACGCAGTATTTT CASSDSGQGTDTQYF
NA NA TRBJ2-7 TRBV18 TGTGCCAGCTCACCACCGGATCTGGGGGTCGACGAGCAGTACTTC CASSPPDLGVDEQYF
TRBD1 NA TRBJ2-5 TRBV11-2 TGTGCCAGCAGCTTTCGACAGGGCCTCGAAGAGACCCAGTACTTC CASSFRQGLEETQYF
TRBD1 once TRBJ2-1 TRBV2 TGTGCCAGCAGAAATCCGGGACAGAGTACTAATGAGCAGTTCTTC CASRNPGQSTNEQFF
TRBD1 NA TRBJ2-7 TRBV10-3 TGTGCCACCCTAGGGACAGGGGGTTTATACGAGCAGTACTTC CATLGTGGLYEQYF
NA NA TRBJ2-2 TRBV5-1 TGCGCCACCGAAGAAGCGAACACCGGGGAGCTGTTTTTT CATEEANTGELFF